This T cell receptor (beta chain) was observed in a study of T cells expressing NK-cell markers. Using the 5' RACE reads, TCRdb records one entry per CDR3 protein without DNA. The listing records 550,000 or so distinct CDR3 sequences. The CDR3 is made up of 14 amino acids. The V gene's germline CDR1 is KGHDR and CDR2 SFDVKD. General observations from the study: A handful of donors showed these clonotypes also leading the CD3+CD56-NKG2C+ fraction.

Worth noting for this clonotype: Its matching antigen is unknown.

The sequence was obtained from a man between 18 and 29 years old in good health. This chain uses TRBV24-1 with TRBJ1-2; TCRdb's D call of TRBD1 is untestable without DNA. The source material was blood T cells: a sorted CD56 or NKG2C T cell subset, CD4+ or CD8+ T cells, or bulk PBMC T cells (not recorded which). The CDR3 loop reads CATSDRGDLYGYTF.